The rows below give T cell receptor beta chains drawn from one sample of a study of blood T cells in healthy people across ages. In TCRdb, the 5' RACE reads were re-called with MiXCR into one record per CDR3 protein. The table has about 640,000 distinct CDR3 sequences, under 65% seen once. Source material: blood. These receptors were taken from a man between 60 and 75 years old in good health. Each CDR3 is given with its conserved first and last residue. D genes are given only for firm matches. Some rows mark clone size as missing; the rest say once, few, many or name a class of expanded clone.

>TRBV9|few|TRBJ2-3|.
TGTGCCAGCAGCGTGGCTAGCGGCACAGATACGCAGTATTTT
CASSVASGTDTQYF
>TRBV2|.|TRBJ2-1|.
TGTGCCAGCAGTCAGGGAGTGGCCAATGAGCAGTTCTTC
CASSQGVANEQFF
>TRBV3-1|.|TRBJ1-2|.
TGTGCCAGCAGCCAAGGCAACGGTGGCTACACCTTC
CASSQGNGGYTF
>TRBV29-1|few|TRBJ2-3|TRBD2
TGCAACGTTGTCCCAGGACTAGGGCGCACAGATACGCAGTATTTT
CNVVPGLGRTDTQYF
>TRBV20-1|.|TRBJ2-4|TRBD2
TGCAGTGCTACCGCCCCCGGGGGGGGACTTGAAAACATTCAGTACTTC
CSATAPGGGLENIQYF
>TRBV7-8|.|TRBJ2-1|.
TGTGCCAGCAGCTTAGGCCGTCGAGAGCAGTTCTTC
CASSLGRREQFF
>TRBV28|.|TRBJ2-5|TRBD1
TGTGCCAGCAGTTTAGGGACAGTACCAGCGACCCAGTACTTC
CASSLGTVPATQYF
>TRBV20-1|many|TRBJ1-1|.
TGCAGTGCTCCCCGGGACACTGAAGCTTTCTTT
CSAPRDTEAFF
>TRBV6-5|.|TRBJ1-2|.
TGTGCCAGCAGCCGGGAGGCGGGCTATGGCTACACCTTC
CASSREAGYGYTF
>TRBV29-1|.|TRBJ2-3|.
TGCAGCGTTGGGGACGATACGCAGTATTTT
CSVGDDTQYF
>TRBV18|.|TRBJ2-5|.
TGTGCCAGCTCACCGGTCGGGGCCAACCAAGAGACCCAGTACTTC
CASSPVGANQETQYF
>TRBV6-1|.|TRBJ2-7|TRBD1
TGTGCCAGCGAGGGACAGGGCGACAATGAGCAGTACTTC
CASEGQGDNEQYF
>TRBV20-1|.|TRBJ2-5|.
TGCAGTGCTAGCGGGGGCCAGCAGTACTTC
CSASGGQQYF
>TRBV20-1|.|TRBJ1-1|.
TGCAGTGCTAGTAGAGGAACGGACACTGAAGCTTTCTTT
CSASRGTDTEAFF
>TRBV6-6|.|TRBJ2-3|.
TGTGCCAGCAGTTACTACAGCAACACAGATACGCAGTATTTT
CASSYYSNTDTQYF
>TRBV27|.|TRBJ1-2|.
TGTGCCAGCAGCACGGCCCTCGCAGGGCGGGACTATGGCTACACCTTC
CASSTALAGRDYGYTF
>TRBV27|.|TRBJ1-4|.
TGTGCCAGCAGTTTGAGGGCTTATGAAAAACTGTTTTTT
CASSLRAYEKLFF
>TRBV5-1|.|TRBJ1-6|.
TGCGCCAGCAGCTCGCGATGGACAGATAATTCACCCCTCCACTTT
CASSSRWTDNSPLHF
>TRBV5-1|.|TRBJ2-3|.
TGCGCCAGCAGCTTGGACGGGGTCCCAGATACGCAGTATTTT
CASSLDGVPDTQYF
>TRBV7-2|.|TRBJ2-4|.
TGTGCCAGCGGCTTAGCGGGAGGACAGGGGAAAAACATTCAGTACTTC
CASGLAGGQGKNIQYF
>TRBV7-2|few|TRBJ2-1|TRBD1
TGTGCCAGCAGCCTAGCCGGGACAGGGATGTACAATGAGCAGTTCTTC
CASSLAGTGMYNEQFF
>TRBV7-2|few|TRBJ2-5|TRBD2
TGTGCCAGCAGCCGCGGACTAGCGGGGTGGGAGACCCAGTACTTC
CASSRGLAGWETQYF
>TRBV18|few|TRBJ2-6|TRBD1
TGTGCCAGCTCACGAGGGACAGCTGACTCTGGGGCCAACGTCCTGACTTTC
CASSRGTADSGANVLTF
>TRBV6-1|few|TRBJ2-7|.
TGTGCCAGCAGCGCTCCGTGGGGTCAATACGAGCAGTACTTC
CASSAPWGQYEQYF
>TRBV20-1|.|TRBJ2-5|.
TGCAGTGCTAGAGCCCAGGGGGCGGGGGGCACCTCATGGGAGACCCAGTACTTC
CSARAQGAGGTSWETQYF
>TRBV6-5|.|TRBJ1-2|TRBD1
TGTGCCAGCAGTGACTACAGGGGAGTGGGCTATGGCTACACCTTC
CASSDYRGVGYGYTF
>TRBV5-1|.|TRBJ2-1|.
TGCGCCAGCAGCTTGGAGGGACTTGATTACAATGAGCAGTTCTTC
CASSLEGLDYNEQFF
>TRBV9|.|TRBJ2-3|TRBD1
TGTGCCAGCAAGACAGGGAATAATTTAGGCACAGATACGCAGTATTTT
CASKTGNNLGTDTQYF
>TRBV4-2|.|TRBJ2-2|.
TGTGCCAGCAGCCAGGGGTTGGGGGCTCACACCGGGGAGCTGTTTTTT
CASSQGLGAHTGELFF
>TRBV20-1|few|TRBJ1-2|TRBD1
TGCAGTGCTAACCCGGGACAGGGAATATATGGCTACACCTTC
CSANPGQGIYGYTF